This TCR beta chain was profiled in a study of blood T cell repertoires in COVID-19. Overall study: COVID-19 samples collected from the United States, Italy and Spain covered acute and convalescent phases. PBMCs, B-cell-depleted T cells, or T cells provided the cDNA or gDNA that made up the material.

CDR1 and CDR2 from the germline V gene are MNHEY and SVGEGT. Trimming removed 2 bases from V and 4 bases from J, with 8 bases in between. This CDR3 is 13 amino acids long. Source study methods: From reference gene primer amplification, estimates of nucleated cell counts were derived. The method was immunoSEQ multiplex PCR; TCRdb's version includes in-frame clones alone and lacks a portion of them. The V and J calls and clone size come from that table; D and trimming were worked out from the DNA. The data contain some 300,000 clones, about 91% of them singletons. The chain couples TRBV6-2 or TRBV6-3 to TRBJ1-2, with D unresolved. This sequence was found in a woman under 40 who had recovered from COVID-19. Material: peripheral blood. The CDR3 region has the DNA TGTGCCAGCAGTTACGATGGCACCTATGGCTACACCTTC. The encoded protein is CASSYDGTYGYTF.